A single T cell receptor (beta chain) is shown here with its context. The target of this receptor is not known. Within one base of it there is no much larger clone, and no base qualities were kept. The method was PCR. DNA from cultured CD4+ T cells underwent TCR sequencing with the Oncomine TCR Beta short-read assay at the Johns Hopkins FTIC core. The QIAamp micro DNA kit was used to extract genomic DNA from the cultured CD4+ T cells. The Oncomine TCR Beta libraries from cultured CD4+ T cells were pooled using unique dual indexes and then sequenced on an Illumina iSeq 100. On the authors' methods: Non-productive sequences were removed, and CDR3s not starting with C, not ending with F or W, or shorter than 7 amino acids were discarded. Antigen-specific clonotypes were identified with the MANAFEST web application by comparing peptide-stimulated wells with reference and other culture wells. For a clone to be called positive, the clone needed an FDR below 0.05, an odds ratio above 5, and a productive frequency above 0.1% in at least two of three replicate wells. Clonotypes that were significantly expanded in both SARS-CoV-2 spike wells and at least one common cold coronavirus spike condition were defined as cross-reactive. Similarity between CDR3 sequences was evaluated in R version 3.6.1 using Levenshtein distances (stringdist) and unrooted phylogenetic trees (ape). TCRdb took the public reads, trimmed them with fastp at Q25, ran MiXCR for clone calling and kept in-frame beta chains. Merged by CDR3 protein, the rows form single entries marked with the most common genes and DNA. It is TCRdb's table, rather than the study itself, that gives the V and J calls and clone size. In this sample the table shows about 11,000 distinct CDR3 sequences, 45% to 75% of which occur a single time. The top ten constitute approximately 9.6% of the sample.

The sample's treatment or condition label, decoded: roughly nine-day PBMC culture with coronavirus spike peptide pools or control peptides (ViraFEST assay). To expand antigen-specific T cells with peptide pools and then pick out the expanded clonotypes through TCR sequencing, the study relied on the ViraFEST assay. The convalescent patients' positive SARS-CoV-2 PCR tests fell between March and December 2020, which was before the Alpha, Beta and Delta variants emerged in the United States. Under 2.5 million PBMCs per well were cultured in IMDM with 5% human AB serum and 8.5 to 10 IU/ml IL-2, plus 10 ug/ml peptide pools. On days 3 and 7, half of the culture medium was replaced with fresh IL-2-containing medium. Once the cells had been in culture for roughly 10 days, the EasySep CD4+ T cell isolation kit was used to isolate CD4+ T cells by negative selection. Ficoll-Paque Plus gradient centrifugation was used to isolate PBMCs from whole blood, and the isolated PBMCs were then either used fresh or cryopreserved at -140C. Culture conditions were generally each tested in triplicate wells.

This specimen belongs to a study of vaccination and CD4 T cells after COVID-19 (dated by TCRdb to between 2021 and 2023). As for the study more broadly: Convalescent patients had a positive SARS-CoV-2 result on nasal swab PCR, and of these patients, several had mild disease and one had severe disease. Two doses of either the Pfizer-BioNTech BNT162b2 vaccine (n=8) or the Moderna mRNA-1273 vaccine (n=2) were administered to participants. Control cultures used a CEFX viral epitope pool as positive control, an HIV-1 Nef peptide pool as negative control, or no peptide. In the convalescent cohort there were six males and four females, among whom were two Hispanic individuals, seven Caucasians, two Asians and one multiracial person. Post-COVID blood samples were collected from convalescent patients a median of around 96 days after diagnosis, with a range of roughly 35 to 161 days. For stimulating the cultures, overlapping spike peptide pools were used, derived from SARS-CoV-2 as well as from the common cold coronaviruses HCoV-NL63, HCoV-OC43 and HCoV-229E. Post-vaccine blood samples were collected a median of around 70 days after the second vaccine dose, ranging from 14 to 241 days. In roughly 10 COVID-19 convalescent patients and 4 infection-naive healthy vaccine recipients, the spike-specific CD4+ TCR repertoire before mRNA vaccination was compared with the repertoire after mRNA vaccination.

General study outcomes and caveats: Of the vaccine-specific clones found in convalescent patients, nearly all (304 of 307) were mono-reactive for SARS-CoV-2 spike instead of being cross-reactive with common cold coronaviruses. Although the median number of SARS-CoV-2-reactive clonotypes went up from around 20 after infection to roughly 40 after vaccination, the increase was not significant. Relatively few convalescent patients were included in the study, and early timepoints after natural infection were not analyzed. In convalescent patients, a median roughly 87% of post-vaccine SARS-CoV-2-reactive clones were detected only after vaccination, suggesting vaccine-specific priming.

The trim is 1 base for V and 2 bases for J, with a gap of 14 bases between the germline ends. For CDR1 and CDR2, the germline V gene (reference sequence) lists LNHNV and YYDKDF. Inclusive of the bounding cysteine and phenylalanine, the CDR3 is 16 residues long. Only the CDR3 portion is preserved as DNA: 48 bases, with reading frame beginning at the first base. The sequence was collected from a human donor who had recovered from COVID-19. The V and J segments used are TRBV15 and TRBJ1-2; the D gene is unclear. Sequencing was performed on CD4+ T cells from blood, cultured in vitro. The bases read TGTGCCACCAGCAGAGGGAGGCAGGTCCCGAACTATGGCTACACCTTC. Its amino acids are CATSRGRQVPNYGYTF.